Presented here are 17 T cell receptor beta chains from one specimen sequenced in a study of T cells expressing NK-cell markers. TCRdb reprocessed the 5' RACE reads and stores each CDR3 protein as one record, lacking DNA. This table lists a few hundred thousand distinct CDR3 sequences. Sequencing was carried out using blood T cells: a sorted CD56 or NKG2C T cell subset, CD4+ or CD8+ T cells, or bulk PBMC T cells (not recorded which). These TCRs come from a young man in good health.

CDR3 in amino acids: CASSLEVGRFGHEQFF. The chain uses TRBV5-1 and TRBJ2-1. The CDR3 has 16 residues. Germline lookup yields CDR1 SGHRS and CDR2 YFSETQ.

The chain combines TRBV29-1 with TRBJ2-1; TCRdb returns TRBD1, unconfirmable since there is no DNA. The CDR3 is 14 amino acids. CDR1 is SQVTM, CDR2 ANQGSEA, per germline. The CDR3 loop is CSVEDLAGGNEQFF.

The chain employs TRBV5-5 and TRBJ2-5; there is no DNA to check the TCRdb D call of TRBD2. Germline V gives CDR1 SGHKS, CDR2 YYEKEE (reference sequence). The CDR3 runs 15 residues. CDR3 sequence: CASSLPRREIETQYF.

The CDR3 is CASSPDVLEQFF. This sequence joins TRBV5-1 and TRBJ2-1. CDR3 length equals 12 residues. Germline V CDR1 and CDR2: SGHRS, YFSETQ.

The rearrangement joins TRBV12-3 or TRBV12-4 to TRBJ2-7. This CDR3 comprises 14 residues. The CDR3 region is CASSLEAAPYEQYF.

The rearrangement uses TRBV7-9 and TRBJ2-7; the D gene TCRdb calls, TRBD1, cannot be checked with no DNA. The CDR3 consists of 14 residues. Germline V gene lookup returns CDR1 SEHNR and CDR2 FQNEAQ (reference sequence). The CDR3 here is CASSWGLNDHEQYF.

The genes are TRBV29-1 and TRBJ2-5; the D gene TCRdb calls, TRBD2, cannot be checked with no DNA. Per germline, CDR1 SQVTM and CDR2 ANQGSEA. CDR3 size: 14 residues. Here the CDR3 reads CSANLLEGVETQYF.

V gene TRBV10-3 combines with J gene TRBJ2-3; checking the TCRdb D call of TRBD1 is not possible without DNA. The CDR3 runs 13 residues. Germline lookup yields CDR1 ENHRY and CDR2 SYGVKD. This chain's CDR3 is CATRDRGTDTQYF.

V usage is TRBV20-1 and J usage is TRBJ2-7; TCRdb calls TRBD2, which cannot be checked without DNA. CDR1 is DFQATT and CDR2 is SNEGSKA in the germline V gene (reference sequence). This CDR3 has 13 amino acids. The CDR3 protein is CSAARLERGEQYF.

This chain links TRBV4-2 with TRBJ2-7; TCRdb calls TRBD2, which cannot be checked without DNA. This CDR3 is 16 amino acids long. Germline V CDR1 and CDR2: LGHNA, YNFKEQ. This CDR3 is CASSQGGRRSFYEQYF.

The genes are TRBV5-1 and TRBJ2-3; TCRdb calls TRBD2, which cannot be checked without DNA. The CDR3 is 16 residues long. CDR1 SGHRS and CDR2 YFSETQ come from the germline V gene. CDR3 sequence: CASSQGRGTLRDTQYF.

J is TRBJ2-1 and V is TRBV12-3 or TRBV12-4; TCRdb indicates TRBD2, and absent DNA this call remains unverified. This CDR3 is 17 amino acids long. CDR3 sequence reads: CASRAGVAGGRYNEQFF.

The rearrangement joins TRBV11-1 to TRBJ2-6; with no DNA, the TCRdb D assignment of TRBD2 cannot be verified. The CDR3 is 18 residues long. The germline V gene has CDR1 SGHAT and CDR2 FQDESV (reference sequence). CDR3 residues: CASSLYGFPSVGANVLTF.

The genes are TRBV18 and TRBJ2-1. CDR1 and CDR2 (germline): KGHSH, LQKENI. The CDR3 extends over 13 amino acids. CDR3 in amino acids: CASSPSDSAEQFF.

V usage is TRBV19 and J usage is TRBJ2-6; TCRdb's assignment of TRBD1 cannot be checked, as there is no DNA. Germline loops: CDR1 LNHDA, CDR2 SQIVND (reference sequence). This CDR3 has 15 residues. CDR3 region: CASNTGGLGANVLTF.

The chain employs TRBV20-1 and TRBJ2-5; TCRdb outputs TRBD2, but without DNA this stays unchecked. Germline-derived CDR1 and CDR2 are DFQATT and SNEGSKA (reference sequence). This CDR3 is built from 15 residues. CDR3 residues: CSARGSGRNQETQYF.

The V call is TRBV6-1, the J call TRBJ2-4; absent DNA, TCRdb's TRBD2 call cannot be checked. Germline V CDR1 and CDR2: MNHNS, SASEGT. CDR3 length: 13 residues. CDR3: CASRSASGSIQYF.